This passage covers 30 T cell receptor beta chains from one sample sequenced in a study of T cell repertoires in cytomegalovirus infection. Each CDR3 protein is one row after TCRdb ran MiXCR on the reads. Of approximately 770,000 distinct CDR3 sequences in the sample, almost 30% were seen once. Which antigens these TCRs recognize remains unknown. This sample comprised cultured CD8+ T cells from PBMCs, obtained from culture after CMV antigen stimulation. The receptors stem from a human donor in good health (CMV status not recorded). Some clones in this sample may be carry-over from other donors' samples.

This clonotype was detected many times. This chain joins TRBV27 and TRBJ2-1; TRBD1 agrees at 7 bases. Germline assignment: CDR1 MNHEY and CDR2 SMNVEV (reference sequence). The CDR3 is 13 amino acids. V shed 3 bases, J shed 6 bases, and the junction held 2 bases outside the gene matches. The DNA for the CDR3 is TGTGCCAGCAGTTTGACAGGGCCCAATGAGCAGTTCTTC. Residues: CASSLTGPNEQFF.

This clonotype has a handful of counts. This chain joins TRBV10-3 and TRBJ2-7, with no clear D. Between the trimmed V and J ends, which lost 1 base and 5 bases, there was a span of 3 bases. The germline gives CDR1 ENHRY, CDR2 SYGVKD. The CDR3 length is 11 residues. For the CDR3, the DNA is TGTGCCATCAGTGAGTTGAACGAGCAGTACGTC. Translating gives CAISELNEQYV.

The chain combines TRBV4-3 with TRBJ2-3; perhaps TRBD2 as D (6 bases). This CDR3 has 16 residues. The germline V and J ends were trimmed by 1 base and 0 bases, with 11 bases remaining between them. Germline V gene lookup returns CDR1 LGHNA and CDR2 YSLEER. The DNA for the CDR3 is TGCGCCAGCAGCCAAGCGGCAAGCGGGAGCACAGATACGCAGTATTTT. Translating gives CASSQAASGSTDTQYF.

The V call is TRBV5-1, the J call TRBJ1-5, with D perhaps TRBD1 (6 bases). The length of the CDR3 is 15 residues. Trimming took off 5 bases at V and 1 base at J, with 13 bases between the two ends. CDR1 is SGHRS, CDR2 YFSETQ, per germline. The CDR3 protein is CASRLTGTSNQPQHF. CDR3 DNA sequence: TGCGCCAGCAGGTTAACAGGGACAAGCAATCAGCCCCAGCATTTT.

The V call is TRBV12-3 or TRBV12-4, the J call TRBJ2-1; D gene uncertain. The V and J ends lost 3 bases and 5 bases respectively, with 8 bases between them. The CDR3 sequence is 13 residues long. The CDR3 spells CASSFNIDNEQFF. The CDR3 coding sequence is TGTGCCAGCAGTTTCAACATAGACAATGAGCAGTTCTTC.

This clonotype was counted ten times or more. The V call is TRBV7-2, the J call TRBJ1-2, with D perhaps matching TRBD1 (6 bases). The CDR3 covers 15 residues. Per the germline V gene, CDR1 is SGHTA and CDR2 is FQGNSA. Between the trimmed V and J ends, which lost 0 bases and 3 bases, there was a span of 11 bases. DNA of the CDR3: TGTGCCAGCAGCTTAGCAGGGGGGGTAGACTATGGCTACACCTTC. This gives the protein CASSLAGGVDYGYTF.

This clonotype was observed a few times. The chain links TRBV6-8 to TRBJ2-3; no clear D. The V and J ends lost 0 bases and 4 bases respectively, with 17 bases between them. Looked up from germline, CDR1 is MNHGY and CDR2 is SAAAGT. The CDR3 extends over 17 amino acids. The CDR3 protein is CASSYSGGSNLADTQYF. CDR3 in DNA: TGTGCCAGCAGTTACTCAGGTGGCTCGAATTTGGCAGATACGCAGTATTTT.

This clonotype was detected a few times. The DNA of the CDR3 is TGTGCCAGCTTAGGGGCCGGGGAGCTGTTTTTT. Protein: CASLGAGELFF. This chain joins TRBV5-5 and TRBJ2-2; D may be TRBD1 (5 bases). Germline V CDR1 and CDR2: SGHKS, YYEKEE (reference sequence). Trimming stripped 7 bases from V and 6 bases from J, with 7 bases between. This CDR3 has 11 amino acids.

This chain's CDR3 is CSVLGPNTGELFF. Here the CDR3 DNA reads TGCAGCGTTCTCGGGCCGAACACCGGGGAGCTGTTTTTT. J is TRBJ2-2 and V is TRBV29-1; D is unresolved. Trimming removed 5 bases at V and 0 bases at J, with 7 bases between. The CDR3 spans 13 residues. The germline CDR1 and CDR2 sequences are SQVTM and ANQGSEA.

The chain links TRBV4-1 to TRBJ2-3, with 9 bases matching TRBD2. The junction had 5 bases not matched to a gene; V was cut back by 4 bases and J by 0 bases. This CDR3 is 16 amino acids long. CDR1 and CDR2 (germline): MGHRA, YSYEKL. As DNA, the CDR3 is TGCGCCAGCAGCCCGAGCGGGGGGAGTAGCACAGATACGCAGTATTTT. This sequence encodes CASSPSGGSSTDTQYF.

The chain couples TRBV6-1 to TRBJ2-7; D call uncertain. Trimming cost V 2 bases and J 2 bases, with 7 bases left between them. Germline V CDR1 and CDR2: MNHNS, SASEGT. This CDR3 is 13 amino acids long. CDR3 amino acids: CASSEFMAYEQYF. The CDR3 DNA follows: TGTGCCAGCAGTGAATTTATGGCCTACGAGCAGTACTTC.

J is TRBJ2-1 and V is TRBV7-6; D is perhaps TRBD2 (6 bases). CDR3 size: 14 residues. Per germline, CDR1 SGHVS and CDR2 FNYEAQ. Trimming stripped 7 bases from V and 1 base from J, with 11 bases between. CDR3 sequence: CASKGTPSYNEQFF. As DNA, the CDR3 is TGTGCCAGCAAGGGGACTCCGTCCTACAATGAGCAGTTCTTC.

V is TRBV20-1 and J is TRBJ2-3, with 8 positions matching TRBD2. CDR1 is DFQATT, CDR2 SNEGSKA, per germline (reference sequence). This CDR3 has 15 residues. V dropped 6 bases and J dropped 3; count of bases not matched to a gene: 11. CDR3 DNA sequence: TGCAGTGCCCCTAGACTAGCGAGGGGGACAGATACGCAGTATTTT. This encodes CSAPRLARGTDTQYF.

This chain uses TRBV6-2 or TRBV6-3 with TRBJ2-7; D perhaps matches TRBD2 (5 bases). This CDR3 has 20 amino acids. The germline V gene has CDR1 MNHEY and CDR2 SVGEGT. V lost 5 bases and J 4 bases, leaving 33 bases between the germline ends. CDR3 coding DNA: TGTGCCAGCAGTACAACCTCGGATCGGACTCGGTGCCTGATATTATACGAGCAGTACGTC. Translation gives CASSTTSDRTRCLILYEQYV.

The CDR3 sequence: CASSPSSHEQFF. The DNA for the CDR3 is TGTGCCAGCAGCCCCTCAAGCCATGAGCAGTTCTTC. V is TRBV7-2 and J is TRBJ2-1; D not resolved. This CDR3 is built from 12 residues. Germline V gives CDR1 SGHTA, CDR2 FQGNSA. Trimming left V 5 bases short and J 8 bases short, with 10 bases between.

The gene calls are TRBV4-1 and TRBJ2-5; the D is unclear. V lost 1 base to trimming and J lost 9 bases, with 6 bases between them. From germline, CDR1 is MGHRA and CDR2 YSYEKL. This CDR3 comprises 11 residues. The CDR3 reads CASSQGGPQYF. The CDR3 region has the DNA TGCGCCAGCAGCCAAGGCGGCCCCCAGTACTTC.

This chain links TRBV9 with TRBJ2-5, with D possibly TRBD2 on 6 matching bases. Trimming took off 4 bases at V and 1 base at J, with 14 bases between the two ends. The CDR3 contains 15 residues. Germline V gene sequence: CDR1 SGDLS, CDR2 YYNGEE. CDR3 sequence: CASSRGSGGQETQYF. The DNA for the CDR3 is TGTGCCAGCAGCCGAGGTAGCGGAGGCCAAGAGACCCAGTACTTC.

This clonotype was seen ten or more times. This chain uses TRBV7-9 with TRBJ2-1, with D perhaps TRBD1 or TRBD2 (5 bases each). Trimming stripped 5 bases from V and 1 base from J, with 12 bases between. CDR1 and CDR2 from the germline V gene are SEHNR and FQNEAQ (reference sequence). The CDR3 consists of 15 residues. Here the CDR3 reads CASSLIEGSYNEQFF. In nucleotides, the CDR3 is TGTGCCAGCAGCCTGATCGAGGGGTCCTACAATGAGCAGTTCTTC.

This clonotype has a count of ten or more. The chain has TRBV7-3 and TRBJ2-2, with D perhaps TRBD1 or TRBD2 (6 bases each). V lost 4 bases and J 0 bases, leaving 12 bases between the germline ends. The germline gives CDR1 SGHTA, CDR2 FQGTGA. The CDR3 extends over 16 amino acids. CDR3 in DNA: TGTGCCAGCAGCTCCGGGGGACACGCGAACACCGGGGAGCTGTTTTTT. Translated: CASSSGGHANTGELFF. Combining the CDR3 with reference TRBV7-3 and TRBJ2-2 gives the whole variable domain GAGVSQTPSNKVTEKGKYVELRCDPISGHTALYWYRQSLGQGPEFLIYFQGTGAADDSGLPNDRFFAVRPEGSVSTLKIQRTERGDSAVYLCASSSGGHANTGELFFGEGSRLTVL.

The chain carries TRBV15 and TRBJ2-3, with D possibly TRBD2 on 6 matching bases. The CDR3 totals 16 residues. The germline gives CDR1 LNHNV, CDR2 YYDKDF (reference sequence). Deletions cut 4 bases from V and 2 bases from J, with 16 bases between. CDR3 DNA sequence: TGTGCCACCAGCATCATCCCCGCGGGGCTCACAGATACGCAGTATTTT. It encodes CATSIIPAGLTDTQYF.

This chain uses TRBV4-1 with TRBJ1-6; D is undetermined. Trimming took 1 base from V and 4 from J, leaving 8 bases between them. Germline CDR1 is MGHRA and CDR2 is YSYEKL. CDR3 length equals 15 residues. CDR3 nucleotide sequence: TGCGCCAGCAGCCAAGGGCTAGGGTATAATTCACCCCTCCACTTT. Translating gives CASSQGLGYNSPLHF.

The chain joins TRBV27 to TRBJ1-2; D is ambiguous. V lost 7 bases and J lost 2, with 17 bases in between. In germline, CDR1 is MNHEY, CDR2 SMNVEV (reference sequence). The length of the CDR3 is 15 residues. This CDR3 is CASTSVTVGNYGYTF. CDR3 DNA sequence: TGTGCCAGCACCTCCGTAACGGTTGGAAACTATGGCTACACCTTC.

Concerning this clonotype itself: Just one base apart from a much larger clone, this may be a read error. The J gene is TRBJ1-2, the V gene TRBV7-2; D call uncertain. The CDR3 contains 16 residues. Germline CDR1 reads SGHTA; CDR2 reads FQGNSA. In DNA, the CDR3 is TGTGCCATCAGCTTAGAATGGCAGCCCGGTGGTTATGGCTACACCTTC. It codes for CAISLEWQPGGYGYTF.

V and J are TRBV12-3 or TRBV12-4 and TRBJ2-7, with 7 bases aligning to TRBD1. This CDR3 is built from 16 residues. V shed 2 bases, J shed 0 bases, and the junction held 7 bases outside the gene matches. The CDR3 loop reads CASSLMEGGLSYEQYF. The CDR3 region has the DNA TGTGCCAGCAGTTTAATGGAAGGGGGCCTCTCCTACGAGCAGTACTTC.

This clonotype was counted ten times or more. The V and J genes are TRBV7-6 and TRBJ1-1, with no clear D. Trimming took off 5 bases at V and 1 base at J, with 11 bases between the two ends. The CDR3 is 14 amino acids. CDR1 and CDR2 from the germline V gene are SGHVS and FNYEAQ. The CDR3 protein is CASSHRSGNTEAFF. The CDR3 DNA is TGTGCCAGCAGCCATAGGTCGGGGAACACTGAAGCTTTCTTT. Filled out from reference TRBV7-6 and TRBJ1-1, the complete variable domain reads GAGVSQSPRYKVTKRGQDVALRCDPISGHVSLYWYRQALGQGPEFLTYFNYEAQQDKSGLPNDRFSAERPEGSISTLTIQRTEQRDSAMYRCASSHRSGNTEAFFGQGTRLTVV.

The chain joins TRBV27 to TRBJ2-7; the match to TRBD1 covers 8 bases. Germline V gives CDR1 MNHEY, CDR2 SMNVEV (reference sequence). V lost 7 bases, J lost 7 bases, and 6 bases stayed unmatched. The CDR3 has 12 amino acids. CDR3 in DNA: TGTGCCAGCACAGACAGGGGACAGGAGCAGTACTTC. The encoded protein is CASTDRGQEQYF.

This clonotype has only a few counts. The chain employs TRBV6-6 and TRBJ2-2, with 10 bases that match TRBD1. Per the germline V gene, CDR1 is MNHNY and CDR2 is SVGAGI (reference sequence). Losses at the gene ends were 11 bases for V and 4 bases for J; bases not matched to a gene: 7. The CDR3 is 14 amino acids. The CDR3 spells CAVPGTGVTGELFF. The CDR3 DNA sequence: TGTGCCGTCCCCGGGACAGGGGTCACCGGGGAGCTGTTTTTT.

The genes are TRBV6-1 and TRBJ1-3; D remains unclear. CDR1 is MNHNS, CDR2 SASEGT, per germline. The CDR3 totals 19 residues. Trimming took off 1 base at V and 0 bases at J, with 19 bases between the two ends. CDR3 residues: CASSEDRDPRVASGNTIYF. The CDR3 nucleotides read TGTGCCAGCAGTGAAGACCGGGATCCGAGAGTAGCCTCTGGAAACACCATATATTTT.

The CDR3 region is CASRGENLYQETQYF. The CDR3 DNA follows: TGTGCCAGCAGGGGAGAAAACCTGTACCAAGAGACCCAGTACTTC. J is TRBJ2-5 and V is TRBV6-5, with D possibly matching TRBD2 (5 bases). The CDR3 is 15 amino acids. Germline V gene data show CDR1 as MNHEY and CDR2 as SVGAGI. Trimming removed 6 bases from V and 0 bases from J, with 14 bases in between.

This clonotype was seen once. The chain is built from TRBV24-1 and TRBJ2-1; TRBD1 matches at 8 bases. Trimming at V came to 4 bases and at J to 8 bases, leaving 6 bases not matched to a gene. Looked up from germline, CDR1 is KGHDR and CDR2 is SFDVKD. The CDR3 consists of 14 residues. The DNA for the CDR3 is TGTGCCACCAGTGAACCCCGACAGGGGCATGAGCAGTTCTTC. Protein: CATSEPRQGHEQFF.